Sequencing of this TCR beta chain was carried out in a study of shared clonotypes between healthy human individuals. Broader study findings: Between a few donors, naive CD4 clonotypes were shared at a level of about 5%.

The germline V gene encodes CDR1 SEHNR and CDR2 FQNEAQ (reference sequence). CDR3 length: 11 amino acids. V shed 5 bases and J shed 5 bases, with 4 bases lying between them. Method: immunoSEQ multiplex PCR; TCRdb's copy keeps in-frame clones and lacks some. The sample consists of some 2,100,000 clones, under 95% of them appearing once. Naive CD8 cells were CD45RO-negative, positively selected for CCR7, excluding terminally differentiated effector memory CD45RA+ cells. Details on this clone: The antigen remains unidentified.

The source is a man younger than 35 in good health. Some clones in this sample may be carry-over from other donors' samples. The sample consisted of naive CD8+ T cells from PBMCs. The rearrangement links TRBV7-9 to TRBJ2-1; D not resolved. This chain's CDR3 is CASSGHNEQFF. In nucleotides, the CDR3 is TGTGCCAGCAGCGGGCACAATGAGCAGTTCTTC.